The rows below give T cell receptor beta chains drawn from one sample of a study of OX40 agonist ivuxolimab in advanced cancers. Measured with immunoSEQ multiplex PCR; TCRdb has only the in-frame clones, and not every one. The sample holds roughly 15,000 clones, about 80% seen once. Sample: CD4+ or CD8+ T cells sorted from blood, taken in a trial of the OX40 agonist ivuxolimab. These receptors were obtained from an adult with an advanced solid tumor such as melanoma, head and neck, liver or kidney cancer. CDR3s include the opening cysteine and the closing phenylalanine or tryptophan. A D gene is named only where the DNA matches it firmly.

CDR3	V	D
CASQGGLSYEQYF	TRBV6-6	-
CASSQETSGGPYEQYF	TRBV4-2	TRBD2
CASSLRTGALLFDKNIQYF	TRBV19	TRBD1
CASTGDLYGYTF	TRBV6-1	-
CASSDGAGGSYEQYF	TRBV6-1	TRBD2
CASSPLAQRGGGTQYF	TRBV5-1	TRBD2
CASFEGGAGGLYEQYF	TRBV2	-
CASSQSSGSADTQYF	TRBV6-5	TRBD2
CASVMGHEQFF	TRBV5-4	-
CASLKETGSVDTGELFF	TRBV2	TRBD1
CASSPPGTGNSPLHF	TRBV7-9	-
CAISLGQGAFGYTF	TRBV10-3	TRBD1
CASSLASSTDTQYF	TRBV7-9	-
CASSELQGGPPFTDTQYF	TRBV25-1	-
CASRGGGGTEAFF	TRBV25-1	-
CASSGGTEAFF	TRBV2	-
CASSLNTYGYTF	TRBV5-4	-
CASSLIGTSEETQYF	TRBV7-9	TRBD2
CASSLPGTGGLEKLFF	TRBV7-2	TRBD1